This TCR beta chain is drawn from a study of blood T cell repertoires in COVID-19. In the original analysis: Amplification with reference gene primers provided the estimates of nucleated cell counts. Some clones are missing from TCRdb's copy, which holds only in-frame ones; the method was immunoSEQ multiplex PCR. That table gives V, J and clone size, and the DNA gave D and trimming. The table has roughly 67,000 clones, 70% to 90% seen once. Trimming took 6 bases from V and 3 from J; bases not matched to a gene: 0. The CDR3 has 13 residues. Germline V gene data show CDR1 as MNHEY and CDR2 as SVGAGI. This chain joins TRBV6-5 and TRBJ2-5; 11 positions match TRBD2. The sample taken for sequencing was peripheral blood. This clonotype was sampled from a woman aged 55-69 years with acute or convalescent COVID-19. Here the CDR3 reads CASRTSGEETQYF. CDR3 DNA: TGTGCCAGCAGGACTAGCGGGGAAGAGACCCAGTACTTC.